This T cell receptor beta chain was observed in a study of T cell repertoires in cytomegalovirus infection. The overall study: It was the public TCR beta signatures that indicated both CMV infection and matching HLA type.

TCRdb re-derived calls from the reads in MiXCR, one entry per CDR3 protein. This sample has about 180,000 distinct CDR3 sequences, with approximately 15% found just once. The CDR3 extends over 16 amino acids. V lost 1 base and J lost 4, with 14 bases in between. Looked up from germline, CDR1 is SGHTA and CDR2 is FQGNSA. Whole-study results and caveats: HLA-C-restricted CMV-specific TCR beta clonotypes prevailed in the ex vivo response. Carriers of CMV plus the relevant HLA were identified by cumulative public TCR beta family frequency.

The sample holds many counts of this clonotype. The antigen is unknown. The rearrangement links TRBV7-2 to TRBJ1-5; D is ambiguous. The receptor's source is a human donor in good health (CMV status not recorded). Some clones in this sample may be carry-over from other donors' samples. The sample consisted of PBMCs. Written as DNA, the CDR3 is TGTGCCAGCAGCTTAGGGGTTGGGCACCTAAATCAGCCCCAGCATTTT. This translates into CASSLGVGHLNQPQHF. Full variable domain (rest looked up from reference TRBV7-2 and TRBJ1-5): GAGVSQSPSNKVTEKGKDVELRCDPISGHTALYWYRQSLGQGLEFLIYFQGNSAPDKSGLPSDRFSAERTGGSVSTLTIQRTQQEDSAVYLCASSLGVGHLNQPQHFGDGTRLSIL.